Presented here are 25 T cell receptor beta chains from one specimen sequenced in a study of T cell clones after liver transplantation. The method was immunoSEQ multiplex PCR; TCRdb's version includes in-frame clones alone and lacks a portion of them. Among about 75,000 clones listed, 80% to 85% were seen once. The sample consisted of CD4+ T cells from blood, taken roughly 50 months after liver transplant. These receptor sequences come from a human patient who received a liver transplant. Some of the T cells may derive from the graft donor.

This chain connects TRBV7-9 to TRBJ2-3, with unresolved D. The CDR3 covers 13 residues. Germline assignment: CDR1 SEHNR and CDR2 FQNEAQ (reference sequence). The ends were cut back, 1 base at V and 3 bases at J, with 5 bases in the middle. The CDR3 DNA follows: TGTGCCAGCAGCTTAGGGGGTACAGATACGCAGTATTTT. This codes for CASSLGGTDTQYF.

The chain employs TRBV7-9 and TRBJ1-1; D may be TRBD1 (6 bases). V was cut by 6 bases and J by 1 base, with 18 bases left in between. Germline-derived CDR1 and CDR2 are SEHNR and FQNEAQ (reference sequence). The length of the CDR3 is 16 residues. CDR3: CASSSPGASRNTEAFF. The CDR3 DNA reads as TGTGCCAGCAGTTCCCCGGGGGCCTCTAGGAACACTGAAGCTTTCTTT.

CDR3: CASTIDRGQYNEQFF. The CDR3 nucleotides read TGTGCCAGCACCATAGACAGGGGGCAGTACAATGAGCAGTTCTTC. The J gene is TRBJ2-1, the V gene TRBV7-2, with 10 bases lining up with TRBD1. The CDR3 loop spans 15 amino acids. From germline, CDR1 is SGHTA and CDR2 FQGNSA. Trimming removed 7 bases from V and 4 bases from J; junction bases left unmatched: 7. The variable domain in full, with the rest retrieved from reference TRBV7-2 and TRBJ2-1, is GAGVSQSPSNKVTEKGKDVELRCDPISGHTALYWYRQSLGQGLEFLIYFQGNSAPDKSGLPSDRFSAERTGGSVSTLTIQRTQQEDSAVYLCASTIDRGQYNEQFFGPGTRLTVL.

The rearrangement links TRBV19 to TRBJ2-1; weak D call: TRBD2 (6 bases). Trimming shortened V by 5 bases and J by 7 bases, and 12 bases separated the two germline ends. CDR3 size: 13 residues. Germline loops: CDR1 LNHDA, CDR2 SQIVND (reference sequence). CDR3 DNA: TGTGCCAGTAGTCCGTCGCGGGAAAATGAGCAGTTCTTC. Protein sequence: CASSPSRENEQFF.

This rearrangement joins TRBV7-2 to TRBJ2-3, with 7 bases that match TRBD2. With V trimmed by 3 bases and J by 0 bases, 3 bases remained unmatched. Germline values: CDR1 SGHTA, CDR2 FQGNSA. This CDR3 has 15 amino acids. In DNA form, the CDR3 reads TGTGCCAGCAGCTTCCGAGCGGGGAGCACAGATACGCAGTATTTT. Translated: CASSFRAGSTDTQYF.

The chain links TRBV4-2 to TRBJ2-1; 13 positions match TRBD2. This CDR3 is 17 amino acids long. Losses at the gene ends were 0 bases for V and 10 bases for J; bases not matched to a gene: 9. Germline V gives CDR1 LGHNA, CDR2 YNFKEQ. DNA of the CDR3: TGTGCCAGCAGCCAAGAGGGGGGCACTAGCGGGAGGGTAGAGCAGTTCTTC. It translates to CASSQEGGTSGRVEQFF.

The chain has TRBV7-9 and TRBJ2-7; no clear D. CDR1 is SEHNR and CDR2 is FQNEAQ in the germline V gene (reference sequence). The V and J ends lost 6 bases and 6 bases respectively, with 15 bases between them. The CDR3 sequence is 13 residues long. This CDR3 is CASRRLTTSEQYF. CDR3 DNA sequence: TGTGCCAGCAGGCGCCTGACGACCTCCGAGCAGTACTTC.

The chain employs TRBV7-2 and TRBJ2-7; D is ambiguous. Germline V gives CDR1 SGHTA, CDR2 FQGNSA. This CDR3 has 16 residues. V was shortened by 0 bases and J by 2 bases, with 14 bases between the two germline ends. CDR3 loop: CASSLAHSIATYEQYF. CDR3 DNA sequence: TGTGCCAGCAGCTTAGCCCACAGTATCGCCACCTACGAGCAGTACTTC.

The V call is TRBV19, the J call TRBJ2-5; no reliable D call. The germline gives CDR1 LNHDA, CDR2 SQIVND (reference sequence). The CDR3 contains 14 residues. Trimming removed 5 bases at V and 4 bases at J, with 14 bases between. CDR3 sequence (DNA): TGTGCCAGTAGTTCTGCAGGTCCCCTAGAGACCCAGTACTTC. Protein sequence: CASSSAGPLETQYF. Complete variable domain (other parts from reference TRBV19 and TRBJ2-5): DGGITQSPKYLFRKEGQNVTLSCEQNLNHDAMYWYRQDPGQGLRLIYYSQIVNDFQKGDIAEGYSVSREKKESFPLTVTSAQKNPTAFYLCASSSAGPLETQYFGPGTRLLVL.

The chain combines TRBV5-4 with TRBJ2-3, with 9 bases identical to TRBD2. J was trimmed by 1 base and V by 3 bases; bases with no gene match: 6. The germline CDR1 and CDR2 sequences are SGHNT and YYREEE (reference sequence). The CDR3 loop spans 16 amino acids. The CDR3 sequence: CASSSSRLAGTDTQYF. In nucleotides, the CDR3 is TGTGCCAGCAGCTCCTCCCGACTAGCGGGCACAGATACGCAGTATTTT. Variable domain in full (rest from reference TRBV5-4 and TRBJ2-3): ETGVTQSPTHLIKTRGQQVTLRCSSQSGHNTVSWYQQALGQGPQFIFQYYREEENGRGNFPPRFSGLQFPNYSSELNVNALELDDSALYLCASSSSRLAGTDTQYFGPGTRLTVL.

The chain carries TRBV11-2 and TRBJ2-7, with 8 bases aligning to TRBD1. Trimming took 5 bases from V and 3 from J; bases not matched to a gene: 12. The CDR3 consists of 16 residues. Germline values: CDR1 SGHAT, CDR2 FQNNGV. Here the CDR3 DNA reads TGTGCCAGCAGCCTGTCGGCGAGACAGGGGAACTACGAGCAGTACTTC. This translates into CASSLSARQGNYEQYF.

V gene TRBV11-3 combines with J gene TRBJ2-1; TRBD2 agrees at 10 bases. V dropped 2 bases and J dropped 7; count of bases not matched to a gene: 5. Germline CDR1 and CDR2: SGHNT and YENEEA. This CDR3 is built from 15 residues. CDR3 amino acids: CASSLSLAGVNEQFF. As DNA, the CDR3 is TGTGCCAGCAGCTTAAGCCTAGCGGGAGTGAATGAGCAGTTCTTC.

This chain connects TRBV20-1 to TRBJ2-1; 9 bases are shared with TRBD2. Per germline, CDR1 DFQATT and CDR2 SNEGSKA (reference sequence). Trimming took 6 bases from V and 9 from J; bases not matched to a gene: 3. This CDR3 is 11 amino acids long. The CDR3 region has the DNA TGCAGTGCCCAGCGGGAGGTTGAGCAGTTCTTC. Translation gives CSAQREVEQFF.

J is TRBJ2-3 and V is TRBV7-2; possibly TRBD1 for D (5 bases). CDR1 and CDR2 from the germline V gene are SGHTA and FQGNSA. Trimming took 4 bases from V and 4 from J, leaving 15 bases between them. The CDR3 is 15 amino acids. The CDR3 nucleotides read TGTGCCAGCAGCTACCAGGGTTCTGATGCAGATACGCAGTATTTT. It translates to CASSYQGSDADTQYF.

This clone was found once. The V call is TRBV28, the J call TRBJ2-5; 8 bases align to TRBD2. The CDR3 loop spans 16 amino acids. Germline V CDR1 and CDR2: MDHEN, SYDVKM. Trimming removed 5 bases from V and 5 bases from J; junction bases left unmatched: 13. The CDR3 coding sequence is TGTGCCAGCAGTCCCAATACCGGACTAGCCTACGAGACCCAGTACTTC. Translated: CASSPNTGLAYETQYF.

About this clone itself: The sample holds other DNA sequences that translate to the same CDR3. The gene calls are TRBV7-9 and TRBJ1-2; no clear D gene. The CDR3 extends over 13 amino acids. Germline V gene data show CDR1 as SEHNR and CDR2 as FQNEAQ (reference sequence). Between the trimmed V and J ends, which lost 4 bases and 2 bases, there was a span of 8 bases. This chain's CDR3 is CASSSRGNYGYTF. The CDR3 nucleotides read TGTGCCAGCAGCTCCCGCGGAAACTATGGCTACACCTTC.

The chain carries TRBV10-1 and TRBJ1-1; D unresolved. Germline values: CDR1 WNHNN, CDR2 SYGVQD (reference sequence). The CDR3 loop spans 18 amino acids. The ends were cut back, 3 bases at V and 3 bases at J, with 23 bases in the middle. This chain's CDR3 is CASSDVVWEGWRDTEAFF. In DNA form, the CDR3 reads TGCGCCAGCAGTGATGTTGTATGGGAAGGGTGGAGGGACACTGAAGCTTTCTTT.

The CDR3 protein is CASSSQTNSYEQYF. The DNA of the CDR3 is TGCGCCAGCAGTTCACAGACCAACTCCTACGAGCAGTACTTC. V and J are TRBV5-1 and TRBJ2-7; D remains unclear. This CDR3 is 14 amino acids long. Trimming cost V 5 bases and J 0 bases, with 12 bases left between them. Germline V gene lookup returns CDR1 SGHRS and CDR2 YFSETQ.

The V and J genes are TRBV7-2 and TRBJ2-2; perhaps TRBD2 as D (6 bases). Germline V gene lookup returns CDR1 SGHTA and CDR2 FQGNSA. The V end lost 1 base, the J end lost 2 bases, and 11 bases lay between the germline ends. The CDR3 contains 16 residues. CDR3 in DNA: TGTGCCAGCAGCTTAGGTAGCGGAGTCAACACCGGGGAGCTGTTTTTT. This sequence encodes CASSLGSGVNTGELFF.

V usage is TRBV5-4 and J usage is TRBJ1-4, with TRBD1 identical over 9 bases. Germline assignment: CDR1 SGHNT and CDR2 YYREEE (reference sequence). The CDR3 runs 14 residues. J was trimmed by 8 bases and V by 4 bases; bases with no gene match: 6. CDR3 nucleotides: TGTGCCAGCAGCCCACAGGGGGCTGAGGAAAAACTGTTTTTT. Its protein is CASSPQGAEEKLFF.

V is TRBV19 and J is TRBJ2-1; D remains ambiguous. V was trimmed by 9 bases and J by 6 bases, leaving 0 bases between them. CDR3 length: 8 residues. Germline CDR1 reads LNHDA; CDR2 reads SQIVND (reference sequence). CDR3 amino acids: CASNEQFF. DNA for the CDR3: TGTGCCAGCAATGAGCAGTTCTTC.

The V and J genes are TRBV5-8 and TRBJ2-7; D is uncertain. The CDR3 has 14 residues. CDR1 and CDR2 (germline): SGHTS, YDEGEE. Trimming pared 6 bases from V and 3 bases from J, leaving 16 bases between. The CDR3 sequence: CASITRGPNYEQYF. The DNA of the CDR3 is TGTGCCAGCATTACGCGTGGGCCCAACTACGAGCAGTACTTC.

This sequence joins TRBV6-6 and TRBJ1-4, with D possibly being TRBD1 (5 bases). Germline V lookup: CDR1 MNHNY, CDR2 SVGAGI (reference sequence). There are 14 residues in the CDR3. Trimming removed 2 bases at V and 11 bases at J, with 15 bases between. Here the CDR3 DNA reads TGTGCCAGCAGTTACGGTGTAGGGGATGGGAAACTGTTTTTT. Translation: CASSYGVGDGKLFF.

As for this clone: The junction does not match germline at one end; this may be a read error. The genes are TRBV7-9 and TRBJ2-2; TRBD2 aligns across 7 bases. Germline CDR1 reads SEHNR; CDR2 reads FQNEAQ (reference sequence). The CDR3 spans 17 residues. The CDR3 protein is CASSQGVTAGAHGELFF. For the CDR3, the DNA is TGCGCCAGCAGCCAAGGAGTTACGGCGGGAGCGCACGGGGAGCTGTTTTTT. Full variable domain (outside the CDR3, taken from reference TRBV7-9 and TRBJ2-2): DTGVSQNPRHKITKRGQNVTFRCDPISEHNRLYWYRQTLGQGPEFLTYFQNEAQLEKSRLLSDRFSAERPKGSFSTLEIQRTEQGDSAMYLCASSQGVTAGAHGELFFGEGSRLTVL.

This chain uses TRBV5-4 with TRBJ2-2, with TRBD2 as a possible D gene (6 bases). This CDR3 contains 16 residues. Germline V gene data show CDR1 as SGHNT and CDR2 as YYREEE (reference sequence). Trimming removed 0 bases from V and 5 bases from J, with 14 bases in between. CDR3 region: CASSLVAGSGTGELFF. The DNA of the CDR3 is TGTGCCAGCAGCTTGGTTGCGGGGTCTGGTACCGGGGAGCTGTTTTTT.